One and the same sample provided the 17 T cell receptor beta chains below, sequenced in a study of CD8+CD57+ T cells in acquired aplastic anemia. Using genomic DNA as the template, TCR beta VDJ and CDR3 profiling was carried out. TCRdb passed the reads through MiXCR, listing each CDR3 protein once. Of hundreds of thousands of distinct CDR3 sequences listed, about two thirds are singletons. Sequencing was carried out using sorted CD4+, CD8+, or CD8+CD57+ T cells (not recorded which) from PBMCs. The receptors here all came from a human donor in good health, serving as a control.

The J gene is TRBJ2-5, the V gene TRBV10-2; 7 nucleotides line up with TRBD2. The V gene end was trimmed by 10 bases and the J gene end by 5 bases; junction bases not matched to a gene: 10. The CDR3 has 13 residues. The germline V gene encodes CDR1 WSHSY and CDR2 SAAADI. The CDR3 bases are TGCGCCATCAGAGAGGGGAGGGGTGAGACCCAGTACTTC. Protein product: CAIREGRGETQYF.

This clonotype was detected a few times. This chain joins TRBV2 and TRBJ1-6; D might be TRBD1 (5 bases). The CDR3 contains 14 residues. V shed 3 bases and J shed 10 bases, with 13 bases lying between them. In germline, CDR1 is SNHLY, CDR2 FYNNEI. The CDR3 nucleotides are TGTGCCAGCAGTGATCCCAAGGGGAGCTCACCCCTCCACTTT. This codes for CASSDPKGSSPLHF.

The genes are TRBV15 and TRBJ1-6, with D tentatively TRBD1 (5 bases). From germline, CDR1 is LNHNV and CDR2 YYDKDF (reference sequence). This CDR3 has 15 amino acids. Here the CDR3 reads CGASSLDRESSPLHF. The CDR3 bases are TGTGGTGCCAGCAGCTTAGACAGAGAAAGTTCACCCCTCCACTTT.

The CDR3 DNA sequence: TGTGCCAGCAGTTTATTGTTCGAGCAGTACTTC. Residues: CASSLLFEQYF. V and J are TRBV6-1 and TRBJ2-7; no reliable D call. The CDR3 spans 11 residues. Per the germline V gene, CDR1 is MNHNS and CDR2 is SASEGT. The V end lost 5 bases, the J end lost 6 bases, and 8 bases lay between the germline ends.

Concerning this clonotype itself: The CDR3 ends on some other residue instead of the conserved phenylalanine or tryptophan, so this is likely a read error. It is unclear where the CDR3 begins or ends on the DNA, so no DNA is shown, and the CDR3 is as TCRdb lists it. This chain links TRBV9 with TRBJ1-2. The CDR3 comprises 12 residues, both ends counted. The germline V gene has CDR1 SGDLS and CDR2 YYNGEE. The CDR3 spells CASSVGNDGYFV.

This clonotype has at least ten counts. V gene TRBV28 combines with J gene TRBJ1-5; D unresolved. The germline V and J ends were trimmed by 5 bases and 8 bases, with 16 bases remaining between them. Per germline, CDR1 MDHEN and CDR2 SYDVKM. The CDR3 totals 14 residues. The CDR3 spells CASSPILTEKPQHF. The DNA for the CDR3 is TGTGCCAGCAGTCCCATACTCACAGAAAAGCCCCAGCATTTT.

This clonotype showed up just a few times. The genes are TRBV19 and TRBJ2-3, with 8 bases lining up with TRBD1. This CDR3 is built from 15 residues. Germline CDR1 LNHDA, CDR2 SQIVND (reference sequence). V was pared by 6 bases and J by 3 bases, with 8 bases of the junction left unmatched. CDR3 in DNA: TGTGCCAGTAGGTGGGGGACAGGAGAAACAGATACGCAGTATTTT. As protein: CASRWGTGETDTQYF.

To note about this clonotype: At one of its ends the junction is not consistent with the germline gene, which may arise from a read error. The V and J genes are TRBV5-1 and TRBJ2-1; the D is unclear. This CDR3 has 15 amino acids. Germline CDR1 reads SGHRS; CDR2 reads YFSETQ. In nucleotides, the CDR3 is TGTGCCAGCAGCTTGGATCGAATGGTTTTAAATGAGCAGTTCTTC. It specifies CASSLDRMVLNEQFF.

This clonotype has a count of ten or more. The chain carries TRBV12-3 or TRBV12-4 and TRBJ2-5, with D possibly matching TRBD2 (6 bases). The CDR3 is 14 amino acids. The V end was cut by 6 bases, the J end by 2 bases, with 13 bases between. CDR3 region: CASRPNGGQETQYF. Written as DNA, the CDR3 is TGTGCCAGCAGGCCCAACGGGGGACAAGAGACCCAGTACTTC.

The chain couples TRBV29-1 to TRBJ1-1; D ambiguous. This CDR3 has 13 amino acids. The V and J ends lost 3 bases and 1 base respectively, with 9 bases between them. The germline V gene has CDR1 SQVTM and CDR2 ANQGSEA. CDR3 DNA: TGCAGCGTTGAGCAGTGTGCGAACACTGAAGCTTTCTTT. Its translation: CSVEQCANTEAFF.

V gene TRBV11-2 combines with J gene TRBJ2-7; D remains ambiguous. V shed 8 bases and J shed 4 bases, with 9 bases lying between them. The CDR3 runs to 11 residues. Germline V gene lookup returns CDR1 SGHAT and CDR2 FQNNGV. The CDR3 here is CASAQEYEQYF. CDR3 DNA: TGTGCCAGCGCTCAAGAATACGAGCAGTACTTC.

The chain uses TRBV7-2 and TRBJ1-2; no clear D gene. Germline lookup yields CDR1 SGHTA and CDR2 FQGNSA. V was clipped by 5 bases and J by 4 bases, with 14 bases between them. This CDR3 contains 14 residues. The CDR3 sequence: CASSKGQLIYGYTF. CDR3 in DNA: TGTGCCAGCAGCAAAGGGCAGTTGATCTATGGCTACACCTTC.

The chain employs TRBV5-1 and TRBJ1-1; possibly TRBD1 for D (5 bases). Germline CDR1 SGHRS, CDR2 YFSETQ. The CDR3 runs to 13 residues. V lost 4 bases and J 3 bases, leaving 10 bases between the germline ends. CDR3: CASSPEGDTEAFF. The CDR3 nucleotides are TGCGCCAGCAGCCCCGAAGGGGACACTGAAGCTTTCTTT. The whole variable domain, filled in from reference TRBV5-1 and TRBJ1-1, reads KAGVTQTPRYLIKTRGQQVTLSCSPISGHRSVSWYQQTPGQGLQFLFEYFSETQRNKGNFPGRFSGRQFSNSRSEMNVSTLELGDSALYLCASSPEGDTEAFFGQGTRLTVV.

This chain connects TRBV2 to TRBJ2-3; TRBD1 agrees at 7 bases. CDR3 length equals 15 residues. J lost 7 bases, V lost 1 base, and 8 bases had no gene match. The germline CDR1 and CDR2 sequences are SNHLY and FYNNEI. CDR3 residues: CASSEGLGGAYTQYF. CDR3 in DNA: TGTGCCAGCAGTGAAGGTTTAGGGGGCGCTTATACGCAGTATTTT. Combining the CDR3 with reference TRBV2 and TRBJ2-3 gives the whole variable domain EPEVTQTPSHQVTQMGQEVILRCVPISNHLYFYWYRQILGQKVEFLVSFYNNEISEKSEIFDDQFSVERPDGSNFTLKIRSTKLEDSAMYFCASSEGLGGAYTQYFGPGTRLTVL.

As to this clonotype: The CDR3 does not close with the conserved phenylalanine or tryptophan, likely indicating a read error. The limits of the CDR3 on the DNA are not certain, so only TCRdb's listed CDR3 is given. CDR3 protein: CASSLASETQYFG. The genes are TRBV7-9 and TRBJ2-7. CDR1 and CDR2 (germline): SEHNR, FQNEAQ (reference sequence). Termini included, the CDR3 measures 13 amino acids.

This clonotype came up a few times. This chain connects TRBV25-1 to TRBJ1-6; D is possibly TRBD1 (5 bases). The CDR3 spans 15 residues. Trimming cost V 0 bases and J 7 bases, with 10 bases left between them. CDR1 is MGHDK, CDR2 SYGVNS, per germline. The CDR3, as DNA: TGTGCCAGCAGTGAATATACAGGTCAGAATTCACCCCTCCACTTT. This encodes CASSEYTGQNSPLHF.

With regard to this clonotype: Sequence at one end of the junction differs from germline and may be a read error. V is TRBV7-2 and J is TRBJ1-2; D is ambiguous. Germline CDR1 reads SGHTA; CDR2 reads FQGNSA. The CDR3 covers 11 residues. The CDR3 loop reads CASSTLRAGAF. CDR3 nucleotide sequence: TGTGCCAGCAGCACCCTTCGTGCCGGCGCCTTC. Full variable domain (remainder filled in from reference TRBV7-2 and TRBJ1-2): GAGVSQSPSNKVTEKGKDVELRCDPISGHTALYWYRQSLGQGLEFLIYFQGNSAPDKSGLPSDRFSAERTGGSVSTLTIQRTQQEDSAVYLCASSTLRAGAFGSGTRLTVV.